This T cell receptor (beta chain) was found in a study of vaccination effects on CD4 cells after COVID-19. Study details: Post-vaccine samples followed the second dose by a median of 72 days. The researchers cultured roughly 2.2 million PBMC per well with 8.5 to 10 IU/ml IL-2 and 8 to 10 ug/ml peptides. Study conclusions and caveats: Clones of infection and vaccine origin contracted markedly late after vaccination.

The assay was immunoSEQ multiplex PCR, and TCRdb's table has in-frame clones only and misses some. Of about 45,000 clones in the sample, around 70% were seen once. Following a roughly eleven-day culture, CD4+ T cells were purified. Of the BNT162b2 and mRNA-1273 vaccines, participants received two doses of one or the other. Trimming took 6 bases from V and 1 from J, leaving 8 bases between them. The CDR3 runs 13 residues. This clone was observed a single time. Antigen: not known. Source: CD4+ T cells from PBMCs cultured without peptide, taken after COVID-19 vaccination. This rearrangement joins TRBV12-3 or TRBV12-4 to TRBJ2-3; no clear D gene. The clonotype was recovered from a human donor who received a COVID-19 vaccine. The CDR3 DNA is TGTGCCAGCAGCATCCCGCGCACAGATACGCAGTATTTT. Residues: CASSIPRTDTQYF.